This is a list of T cell receptor beta chains from one sample in a study of blood T cells in healthy people across ages. A single record per CDR3 protein comes from TCRdb applying MiXCR to the 5' RACE reads. This table has approximately 1.5 million distinct CDR3 sequences, about 31% appearing once. Material: blood. These receptors were obtained from a woman aged 25 to 39 in good health. The CDR3 runs from the conserved cysteine through the conserved F or W. Each record gives: clone size, J gene, D gene, V gene, CDR3 DNA, CDR3 protein. A D gene is named only where the DNA matches it firmly. The listing skips clone size in some rows; elsewhere it reads once, few, many or a size class.

few,TRBJ2-3,-,TRBV7-2,TGTGCCAGCAGCTTACGTCGCCCCACAGATACGCAGTATTTT,CASSLRRPTDTQYF
once,TRBJ2-3,-,TRBV11-2,TGTGCCAGCAGCTTATCTCGGGAGTCCGCAGATACGCAGTATTTT,CASSLSRESADTQYF
few,TRBJ2-3,TRBD2,TRBV20-1,TGCAGTGCCGATCTAGCGGGAAGCACAGATACGCAGTATTTT,CSADLAGSTDTQYF
few,TRBJ2-2,TRBD2,TRBV6-6,TGTGCCAGCAGTTTTCTAGCGGGGGGTCGAGTAGGGGAGCTGTTTTTT,CASSFLAGGRVGELFF
-,TRBJ2-4,-,TRBV24-1,TGTGCCACCAGTGATTCCGGGGGGCGGAACATTCAGTACTTC,CATSDSGGRNIQYF
few,TRBJ1-1,TRBD1,TRBV11-2,TGTGCCAGCAGCTTACTCGACAGGGATGAAGCTTTCTTT,CASSLLDRDEAFF
-,TRBJ1-1,TRBD1,TRBV29-1,TGCAGCGCCCCCACAGGGGGAGGGCATCAAGCTTTCTTT,CSAPTGGGHQAFF
-,TRBJ1-6,TRBD1,TRBV7-9,TGTGCCAGCAGCTTAGAACAGGGGGCAAGGAATTCACCCCTCCACTTT,CASSLEQGARNSPLHF
many,TRBJ2-3,-,TRBV29-1,TGCAGCACACAGACAGATACGCAGTATTTT,CSTQTDTQYF
-,TRBJ2-5,TRBD2,TRBV6-4,TGTGCCAGCAACCGGACTAGCGGGGGAGAGACCCAGTACTTC,CASNRTSGGETQYF
once,TRBJ2-7,TRBD2,TRBV5-4,TGTGCCAGCAGCTTGGAGCCTAGCGGGAGGGGATACGAGCAGTACTTC,CASSLEPSGRGYEQYF
-,TRBJ1-5,-,TRBV29-1,TGCAGCGTTGTAACAGGATCAAGACAGCCCCAGCATTTT,CSVVTGSRQPQHF
many,TRBJ2-5,-,TRBV6-1,TGTGCCAGCAGTGGGATCCAAGAGACCCAGTACTTC,CASSGIQETQYF
few,TRBJ1-1,-,TRBV12-3/TRBV12-4,TGTGCCAGCAGTTTAGGGGAACAGCTTGAAGCTTTCTTT,CASSLGEQLEAFF
-,TRBJ2-2,TRBD2,TRBV27,TGTGCCGGCAGTTTATGGAGCGGGAGGAACACCGGGGAGCTGTTTTTT,CAGSLWSGRNTGELFF
few,TRBJ2-5,-,TRBV12-3/TRBV12-4,TGTGCCAGCAGTCACAGTATGCAAGAGACCCAGTACTTC,CASSHSMQETQYF
once,TRBJ1-1,TRBD1,TRBV20-1,TGCACCGCCGATACTGGCAGGGGGCTTGATGGGACTGAAGCTTTCTTT,CTADTGRGLDGTEAFF
few,TRBJ2-7,-,TRBV12-3/TRBV12-4,TGTGCCAGCAGTGAGGGGACCCTAGGGGAGCAGTACTTC,CASSEGTLGEQYF
-,TRBJ2-1,TRBD2,TRBV29-1,TGCAGCGTAAATAAACCGGGACTAGCGGGCTCCAATGGGCAGTTCTTC,CSVNKPGLAGSNGQFF
few,TRBJ1-1,-,TRBV9,TGTGCCAGCAGCGTAGCTCCAAGGGAGAACACTGAAGCTTTCTTT,CASSVAPRENTEAFF
many,TRBJ2-1,TRBD1,TRBV29-1,TGCAGCTCCGGCGGGACAGGCTACAATGAGCAGTTCTTC,CSSGGTGYNEQFF
few,TRBJ2-1,TRBD2,TRBV9,TGTGCCAGCAGCCTTGGTAGGGAGCGGGAGGGCCCCCACAATGAGCAGTTCTTC,CASSLGREREGPHNEQFF
few,TRBJ2-7,TRBD2,TRBV20-1,TGCAGTGCGAAAACTAGCGGGAGAATTTACGAGCAGTACTTC,CSAKTSGRIYEQYF
few,TRBJ2-7,TRBD2,TRBV7-3,TGTGCCTGCAGGGTAGCGGGGGCGACCTACGAGCAGTACTTC,CACRVAGATYEQYF
-,TRBJ2-1,TRBD2,TRBV10-3,TGTGCCACCAGGTTGTGGCGGGAGGGACTATACAATGAGCAGTTCTTC,CATRLWREGLYNEQFF
few,TRBJ2-3,TRBD2,TRBV7-8,TGTGCCAGCAGCGTGACTAGCGGGGAGCCAGATACGCAGTATTTT,CASSVTSGEPDTQYF
-,TRBJ2-1,-,TRBV12-3/TRBV12-4,TGTGCCAGCAGTTTCGTTAGGCACAATCCTACCAATGAGCAGTTCTTC,CASSFVRHNPTNEQFF
few,TRBJ1-5,TRBD1,TRBV10-1,TGCGCCAGCAGTGAGTACGCCCAGGGGGACAATCAGCCCCAGCATTTT,CASSEYAQGDNQPQHF
few,TRBJ2-7,-,TRBV9,TGTGCCAGCAGCCCAGACGAGCGGCGCTACGAGCAGTACTTC,CASSPDERRYEQYF
few,TRBJ1-5,-,TRBV6-4,TGTGCCAGCAGTGTGACGGGCGGTCAGCCCCAGCATTTT,CASSVTGGQPQHF
few,TRBJ2-1,-,TRBV12-5,TGTGCTAGTGGCACCGGGACAATGCAGCAGTTCTTC,CASGTGTMQQFF
-,TRBJ2-1,TRBD1,TRBV15,TGTGCCGCCAGCACCAGAGGACAGGGGAGGAGCGTGCAGTTCTTC,CAASTRGQGRSVQFF
-,TRBJ2-3,-,TRBV12-3/TRBV12-4,TGTGCCAGCAGTGTGGGGAAAAACCCAGATACGCAGTATTTT,CASSVGKNPDTQYF
few,TRBJ2-6,-,TRBV10-3,TGTGCCATCAGTGAGTCGATCGGCACTGGGGCCAACGTCCTGACTTTC,CAISESIGTGANVLTF
-,TRBJ2-5,TRBD2,TRBV6-1,TGTGCCACCCAACTAAGCGGGAGATTAGAGACCCAGTACTTC,CATQLSGRLETQYF
-,TRBJ2-3,-,TRBV5-1,TGCGCCAGCAGCTCAGAACAGGGAACCGGCCGTAGCACAGATACGCAGTATTTT,CASSSEQGTGRSTDTQYF
-,TRBJ1-4,-,TRBV29-1,TGCAGCGTCGGTAATGAAAAACTGTTTTTT,CSVGNEKLFF
many,TRBJ2-3,-,TRBV4-1,TGCGCCAGCAGCCAAGATAACTATCTGGGAGATACGCAGTATTTT,CASSQDNYLGDTQYF
-,TRBJ1-1,-,TRBV7-8,TGTGCCAGCAGCTTAACGGGGGATATTGGCACTGAAGCTTTCTTT,CASSLTGDIGTEAFF
few,TRBJ1-6,TRBD1,TRBV5-6,TGTGCCAGCAGCACCGGACAGGGCTACTCTTCACCCCTCCACTTT,CASSTGQGYSSPLHF
few,TRBJ2-5,TRBD1,TRBV6-1,TGTGCCAGCAGCTTACAGGGGGCGGGAGAAGAGACCCAGTACTTC,CASSLQGAGEETQYF
-,TRBJ2-1,TRBD2,TRBV12-3/TRBV12-4,TGTGCCAGCAGTCCCCCCCGGGGACTAGCGACCAATGAGCAGTTCTTC,CASSPPRGLATNEQFF
few,TRBJ2-1,TRBD2,TRBV20-1,TGCAGTGCTAGGATCTCTAGCGGGTATTACAATGAGCAGTTCTTC,CSARISSGYYNEQFF
-,TRBJ2-5,TRBD2,TRBV27,TGTGCCAGAACACTAGCGGGCCTCCGAAAAGAGACCCAGTACTTC,CARTLAGLRKETQYF
-,TRBJ2-5,TRBD2,TRBV24-1,TGTGCCACCAGTGTGGCGGGAGAAGAGACCCAGTACTTC,CATSVAGEETQYF
-,TRBJ2-1,-,TRBV29-1,TGCAGCGTTTCTACTCCCCTCTCCCCCGCCGGCGACAATGAGCAGTTCTTC,CSVSTPLSPAGDNEQFF
few,TRBJ2-1,-,TRBV7-3,TGTGCCAGCGCCCCCGCCCCCGGAACTTACAATGAGCAGTTCTTC,CASAPAPGTYNEQFF
few,TRBJ1-2,TRBD1,TRBV20-1,TGCAGTGCTCCCCGTCTCGGGACAGGCGATGGCTACACCTTC,CSAPRLGTGDGYTF
few,TRBJ2-6,-,TRBV27,TGTGCCAGCAGTTTAGTGGGGGGACAGGGGGCCAACGTCCTGACTTTC,CASSLVGGQGANVLTF
-,TRBJ2-3,TRBD2,TRBV2,TGTGCCAGCAGCGAGGGACTAGCGGGGGTCTCGTTTGACACAGATACGCAGTATTTT,CASSEGLAGVSFDTDTQYF
-,TRBJ1-5,-,TRBV27,TGTGCCAGCTCTCGATGGGGGGGTGACAATCAGCCCCAGCATTTT,CASSRWGGDNQPQHF
-,TRBJ2-7,-,TRBV29-1,TGCAGCGTTGAAGTTGCAAACAGGAATTCCTACGAGCAGTACTTC,CSVEVANRNSYEQYF
-,TRBJ2-5,TRBD1,TRBV20-1,TGCAGTACTAGAATGACAGGGCCCGACCAAGAGACCCAGTACTTC,CSTRMTGPDQETQYF
-,TRBJ2-7,TRBD2,TRBV11-2,TGTGCCAGCAGCTTAGGAGCTAGCGGGAGGGCACTCTACGAGCAGTACTTC,CASSLGASGRALYEQYF
-,TRBJ2-1,-,TRBV20-1,TGCAGTGCTCTCCGGACAGCCTCCTACAATGAGCAGTTCTTC,CSALRTASYNEQFF